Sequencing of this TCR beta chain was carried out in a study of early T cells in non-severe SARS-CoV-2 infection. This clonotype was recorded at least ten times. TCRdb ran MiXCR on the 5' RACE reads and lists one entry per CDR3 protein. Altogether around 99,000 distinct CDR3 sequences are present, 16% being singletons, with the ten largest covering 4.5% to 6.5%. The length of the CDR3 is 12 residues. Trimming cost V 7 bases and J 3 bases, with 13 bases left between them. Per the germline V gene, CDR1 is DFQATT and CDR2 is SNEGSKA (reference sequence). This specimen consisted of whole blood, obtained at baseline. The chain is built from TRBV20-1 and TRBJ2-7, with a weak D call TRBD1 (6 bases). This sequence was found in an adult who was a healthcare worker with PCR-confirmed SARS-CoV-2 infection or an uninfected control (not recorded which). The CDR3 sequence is CSVSGVNYEQYF. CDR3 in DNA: TGCAGTGTCTCAGGGGTAAACTACGAGCAGTACTTC.